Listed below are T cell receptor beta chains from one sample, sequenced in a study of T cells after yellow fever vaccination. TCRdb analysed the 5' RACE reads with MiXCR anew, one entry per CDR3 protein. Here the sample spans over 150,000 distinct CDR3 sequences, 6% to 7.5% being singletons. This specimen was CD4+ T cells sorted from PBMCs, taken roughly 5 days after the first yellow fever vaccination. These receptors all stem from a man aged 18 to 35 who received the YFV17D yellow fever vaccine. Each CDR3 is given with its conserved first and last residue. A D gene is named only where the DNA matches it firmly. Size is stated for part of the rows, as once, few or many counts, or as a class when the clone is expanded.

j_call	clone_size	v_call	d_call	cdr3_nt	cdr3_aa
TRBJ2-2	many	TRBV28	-	TGTGCCAGCAGTTCAATCCCCCCCGGACGGTCTTCGAACACCGGGGAGCTGTTTTTT	CASSSIPPGRSSNTGELFF
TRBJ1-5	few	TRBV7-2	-	TGTGCCAGCAGCCCTGGGTACCAACCCAATCAGCCCCAGCATTTT	CASSPGYQPNQPQHF
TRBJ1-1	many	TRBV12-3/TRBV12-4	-	TGTGCCAGCAGTCTTTGGGGGGTTATTAGGGCTTTCTTT	CASSLWGVIRAFF
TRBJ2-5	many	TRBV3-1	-	TGTGCCAGCAGCCAACAAATTCGTCAGGCCCAGTACTTC	CASSQQIRQAQYF
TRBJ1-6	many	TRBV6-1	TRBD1	TGTGCCAGCAGCCTGGGACAGGTTCTCAATTCACCCCTCCACTTT	CASSLGQVLNSPLHF
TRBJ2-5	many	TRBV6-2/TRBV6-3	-	TGTGCCAGCAGTTACTTGCGTGGAGAGACCCAGTACTTC	CASSYLRGETQYF
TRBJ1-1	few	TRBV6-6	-	TGTGCCAGCAGTTACGAGGCAAATCCCAAAGCTTTCTTT	CASSYEANPKAFF
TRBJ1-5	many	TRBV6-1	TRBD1	TGTGCCAGCAGTGACCCCGGACAGGGGAGGGATCAGCCCCAGCATTTT	CASSDPGQGRDQPQHF
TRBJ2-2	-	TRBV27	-	TGTGCCAGCAGTTTAAGCGCGGCGTCATCAGTCGGGGAGCTGTTTTTT	CASSLSAASSVGELFF
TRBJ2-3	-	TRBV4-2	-	TGTGCCAGCAGCCTAGGGGGAGAAACAGATACGCAGTATTTT	CASSLGGETDTQYF
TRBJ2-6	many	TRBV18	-	TGTGCCAGCTCACCACGGCCAGGGGAGCTCCCTGGGGCCAACGTCCTGACTTTC	CASSPRPGELPGANVLTF
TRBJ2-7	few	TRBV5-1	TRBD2	TGCGCCAGTAAGACCGGGACTAGCTCGTACGAGCAGTACTTC	CASKTGTSSYEQYF
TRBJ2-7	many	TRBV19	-	TGTGCCAGTAGTAAAGCCGCGGGACAGACCTACGAGCAGTACTTC	CASSKAAGQTYEQYF
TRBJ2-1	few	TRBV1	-	TGCACCAGCAGTCCTTCCACTAGCGGGGGCTACAATGAGCAGTTCTTC	CTSSPSTSGGYNEQFF
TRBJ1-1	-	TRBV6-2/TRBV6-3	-	TGTGCCAGCAGTCTGCGGGACCAGGAAGCTTTCTTT	CASSLRDQEAFF
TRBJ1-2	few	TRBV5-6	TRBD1	TGTGCCAGCAGCTTTCGTGGACAGGCACATGGCTACACCTTC	CASSFRGQAHGYTF
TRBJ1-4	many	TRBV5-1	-	TGCGCCAGCAGCCTTGGGACTAATGAAAAACTGTTTTTT	CASSLGTNEKLFF
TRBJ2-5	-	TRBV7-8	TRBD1	TGTGCCAGCAGCTTAGGACAGGGGTCAGGGACCCAGTACTTC	CASSLGQGSGTQYF
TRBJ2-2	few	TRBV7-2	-	TGTGCCAGCAGCGGGGGGGCGCCCACCGGGGAGCTGTTTTTT	CASSGGAPTGELFF
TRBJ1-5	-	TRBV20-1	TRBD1	TGCAGTGCTAGCAGGGGGCATAGCAATCAGCCCCAGCATTTT	CSASRGHSNQPQHF
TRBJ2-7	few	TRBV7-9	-	TGTGCCAGCAGCCCCCTGACTGACTCCTACGAGCAGTACTTC	CASSPLTDSYEQYF
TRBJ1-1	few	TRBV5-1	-	TGCGCCAGCAGCTTGGAAACAGGGAGAATGAACACTGAAGCTTTCTTT	CASSLETGRMNTEAFF
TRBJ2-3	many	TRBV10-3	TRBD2	TGTGCCACCGGACTAGCGGGACCCACAGATACGCAGTATTTT	CATGLAGPTDTQYF
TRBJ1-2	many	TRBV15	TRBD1	TGTGCCACCAATCAGAACAGGGGCCGGGGAATATTGGGCTACACCTTC	CATNQNRGRGILGYTF
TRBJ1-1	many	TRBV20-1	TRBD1	TGCAGTGCTAGATGGGTCGGGACAGGAGCTTTCTTT	CSARWVGTGAFF
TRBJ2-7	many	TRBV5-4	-	TGTGCCAGCAGCGGGGGGGACAGGACTGGGAAGCAGTACTTC	CASSGGDRTGKQYF
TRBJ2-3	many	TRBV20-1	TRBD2	TGCAGTGCTACAGCGGGGGGCTCACCTAGCACAGATACGCAGTATTTT	CSATAGGSPSTDTQYF
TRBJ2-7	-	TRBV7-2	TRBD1	TGTGCCAGCAGCTCCTCCGGGACAGTTTCCTACGAGCAGTACTTC	CASSSSGTVSYEQYF
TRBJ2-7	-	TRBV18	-	TGTGCCAGCTCAATCCTTCCTTCGGACGAGCAGTACTTC	CASSILPSDEQYF
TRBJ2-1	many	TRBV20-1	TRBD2	TGCAGTGCCCCGGGGCGGGGGGCTCCCAATGAGCAGTTCTTC	CSAPGRGAPNEQFF
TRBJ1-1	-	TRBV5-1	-	TGCGCCAGCAGCTTGGCGGCGGCGAACACTGAAGCTTTCTTT	CASSLAAANTEAFF
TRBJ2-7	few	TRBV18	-	TGTGCCAGCTCACCACCAGGGAACTACGAGCAGTACTTC	CASSPPGNYEQYF
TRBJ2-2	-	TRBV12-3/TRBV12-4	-	TGTGCCAGCAGCCTCCTCACTAGCACCGGCGGGGAGCTGTTTTTT	CASSLLTSTGGELFF
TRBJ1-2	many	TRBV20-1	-	TGCAGTGCTGCCAGTCCCACTGGCGGCTACACCTTC	CSAASPTGGYTF
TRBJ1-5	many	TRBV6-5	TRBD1	TGTGCCAGCAGTTACGAGTACGGCAGGGGGGGTAGCAATCAGCCCCAGCATTTT	CASSYEYGRGGSNQPQHF
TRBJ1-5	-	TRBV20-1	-	TGCAGTGCAAAAGGGGCGCCGCCCCAGCATTTT	CSAKGAPPQHF
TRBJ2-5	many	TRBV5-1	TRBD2	TGCGCCAGCAGCTCCGCTAATAGCGGGGGCCAAGAGACCCAGTACTTC	CASSSANSGGQETQYF
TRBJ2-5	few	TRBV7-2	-	TGTGCCAGCCGTCTTGGGCCTGCGGAGACCCAGTACTTC	CASRLGPAETQYF
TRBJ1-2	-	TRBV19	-	TGTGCCAGTGGGACTCCGGGTTATGGCTACACCTTC	CASGTPGYGYTF
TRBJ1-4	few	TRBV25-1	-	TGTGCCAGCAGTGGATTCCGGGATCCCTCGGGACCTTACGAAAAACTGTTTTTT	CASSGFRDPSGPYEKLFF
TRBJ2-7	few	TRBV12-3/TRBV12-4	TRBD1	TGTGCCAGCACCGGGACAGGATCCTACGAGCAGTACTTC	CASTGTGSYEQYF
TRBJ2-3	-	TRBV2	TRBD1	TGTGCCAGCAGTGACCCGGGACAGTTTTTT	CASSDPGQFF
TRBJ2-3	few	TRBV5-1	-	TGCGCCAGCAGCCCCTATGGGTCTGGGATGAGCGTCACAGATACGCAGTATTTT	CASSPYGSGMSVTDTQYF
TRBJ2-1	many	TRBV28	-	TGTGCCAGCAGTTTGGGCGGCTACAATGAGCAGTTCTTC	CASSLGGYNEQFF
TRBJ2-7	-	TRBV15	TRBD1	TGTGCCACCAGCAGACGGACAGGGGGCCCCTACGAGCAGTACTTC	CATSRRTGGPYEQYF
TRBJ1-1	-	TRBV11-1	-	TGTGCCAGCAGCTTCGTGTCGACGGGCGAGGCTTTCTTT	CASSFVSTGEAFF
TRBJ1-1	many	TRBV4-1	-	TGCGCCAGCAGCCAGCTCCCGGGACATCTTCCTGAAGCTTTCTTT	CASSQLPGHLPEAFF
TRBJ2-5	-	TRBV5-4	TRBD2	TGTGCCAGCAGCTTGTCGGTAGCGGGGGGGAAAGAAGGTCGGGAGACCCAGTACTTC	CASSLSVAGGKEGRETQYF
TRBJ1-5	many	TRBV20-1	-	TGCAGTGCTAGAGCGGGGAATCAGCCCCAGCATTTT	CSARAGNQPQHF
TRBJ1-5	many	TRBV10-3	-	TGTGCCATCAGTGAGTATCAGTTAGGAGGAAGCAATCAGCCCCAGCATTTT	CAISEYQLGGSNQPQHF
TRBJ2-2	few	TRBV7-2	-	TGTGCCAGCAGCTCATCCCTTAGTCTGAACACCGGGGAGCTGTTTTTT	CASSSSLSLNTGELFF
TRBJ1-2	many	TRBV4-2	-	TGTGCCAGCAGCCAAGCTTCAGGGCCGGTGGATGGCTACACCTTC	CASSQASGPVDGYTF
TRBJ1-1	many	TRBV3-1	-	TGTGCTACAAAGAAAAGCCTTCTGAACACTGAAGCTTTCTTT	CATKKSLLNTEAFF
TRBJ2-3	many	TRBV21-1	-	TGTGCCAGCCCGATAACGGGGCGTAATGATAATACGCAGTATTTT	CASPITGRNDNTQYF
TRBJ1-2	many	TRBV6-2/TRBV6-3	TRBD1	TGTGCCAGCAGCTACACAGGGGGCGGATATGGCTACACCTTC	CASSYTGGGYGYTF
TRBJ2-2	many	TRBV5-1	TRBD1	TGCGCCAGCAGCCCCTCGACAGGGGGATCCGGGGAGCTGTTTTTT	CASSPSTGGSGELFF
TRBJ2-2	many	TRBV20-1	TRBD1	TGCAGTGCTAGAGATCGGGTCGGGACAGGGGTGACCGGGGAGCTGTTTTTT	CSARDRVGTGVTGELFF
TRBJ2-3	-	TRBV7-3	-	TGTGCCAGCAGCTCTACAGGGACAACTAGCACAGATACGCAGTATTTT	CASSSTGTTSTDTQYF
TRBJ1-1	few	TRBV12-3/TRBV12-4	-	TGTGCCAGCAGGAGATCTATGTCTTGGAACACTGAAGCTTTCTTT	CASRRSMSWNTEAFF